Listed here are 29 T cell receptor beta chains from one sample, sequenced in a study of shared clonotypes between healthy human individuals. Assay used: immunoSEQ multiplex PCR; TCRdb lists only in-frame clones, some missing. The data hold millions of clones, with around nine tenths observed a single time. The sequencing sample was made of naive CD4+ T cells sorted from blood. Subset defined: CD45RA+ positively selected. The receptors come from a man between 18 and 35 years old in good health.

This chain links TRBV12-2 with TRBJ2-5; TRBD2, the table's D call, was not compared with the DNA. TRBV12-2 is marked as a pseudogene. The CDR3 extends over 18 amino acids. CDR3 in amino acids: CASRFLYATSGREETQYF. For the CDR3, the DNA is TGTGCAAGTCGCTTTCTCTATGCGACTAGCGGGAGAGAGGAGACCCAGTACTTC.

CDR3 DNA sequence: TGTGCCAGCAGTTACTCGAGTTTGCAGAACACTGAAGCTTTCTTT. Encoded protein: CASSYSSLQNTEAFF. This chain connects TRBV6-5 to TRBJ1-1; D ambiguous. The CDR3 is 15 amino acids. V gave up 0 bases and J gave up 1 base, with 9 bases separating them. Looked up from germline, CDR1 is MNHEY and CDR2 is SVGAGI.

Concerning this clone itself: The same CDR3 can be traced to other DNA sequences in this sample. The chain is built from TRBV5-1 and TRBJ2-7; 7 bases match TRBD2. V lost 0 bases to trimming and J lost 1 base; unmatched junction nucleotides: 1. This CDR3 spans 14 amino acids. Germline assignment: CDR1 SGHRS and CDR2 YFSETQ. The CDR3 DNA reads TGCGCCAGCAGCTTGGGGGGAGGGTCCTACGAGCAGTACTTC. Its protein is CASSLGGGSYEQYF.

The V gene is TRBV6-5, the J gene TRBJ2-7; 8 nucleotides agree with TRBD1. Looked up from germline, CDR1 is MNHEY and CDR2 is SVGAGI. V trimming: 6 bases; J trimming: 2 bases; junction bases outside the gene matches: 6. This CDR3 has 14 amino acids. Here the CDR3 reads CASRQDRATYEQYF. For the CDR3, the DNA is TGTGCCAGCAGGCAGGACAGGGCCACCTACGAGCAGTACTTC.

The J gene is TRBJ1-4, the V gene TRBV30; 7 nucleotides line up with TRBD1. CDR3 length: 14 amino acids. CDR1 is GTSNPN, CDR2 SVGIG, per germline (reference sequence). J was trimmed by 4 bases and V by 5 bases; bases with no gene match: 7. The CDR3 spells CAWAPDRLNEKLFF. The CDR3 bases are TGTGCCTGGGCCCCGGACAGGCTTAATGAAAAACTGTTTTTT.

This rearrangement joins TRBV10-3 to TRBJ1-3, with D unresolved. Germline CDR1 and CDR2: ENHRY and SYGVKD. Trimming shortened V by 11 bases and J by 0 bases, and 11 bases separated the two germline ends. This CDR3 contains 13 residues. This chain's CDR3 is CAGRPDSGNTIYF. The CDR3 DNA follows: TGTGCCGGCAGACCCGACTCTGGAAACACCATATATTTT.

The genes are TRBV14 and TRBJ2-1; D possibly corresponds to TRBD2 (5 bases). Trimming removed 3 bases from V and 4 bases from J, with 7 bases in between. Germline lookup yields CDR1 SGHDN and CDR2 FVKESK. This CDR3 has 13 amino acids. The CDR3 here is CASSHRGYNEQFF. The CDR3 DNA is TGTGCCAGCAGCCACCGGGGTTACAATGAGCAGTTCTTC.

On this clone: The same CDR3 also results from other DNA sequences found in this sample. V gene TRBV18 combines with J gene TRBJ2-7; D uncertain. Germline V lookup: CDR1 KGHSH, CDR2 LQKENI. This CDR3 comprises 13 residues. Trimming took off 2 bases at V and 0 bases at J, with 5 bases between the two ends. Written as DNA, the CDR3 is TGTGCCAGCTCACCAGACCTCTCCTACGAGCAGTACTTC. This gives the protein CASSPDLSYEQYF. The whole variable domain, remainder taken from reference TRBV18 and TRBJ2-7, is NAGVMQNPRHLVRRRGQEARLRCSPMKGHSHVYWYRQLPEEGLKFMVYLQKENIIDESGMPKERFSAEFPKEGPSILRIQQVVRGDSAAYFCASSPDLSYEQYFGPGTRLTVT.

As to this clone: The sample contains more than one DNA sequence encoding this CDR3. The V call is TRBV5-1, the J call TRBJ1-4; tentative D call: TRBD1 (6 bases). Germline CDR1 and CDR2: SGHRS and YFSETQ. The CDR3 extends over 14 amino acids. V lost 4 bases and J lost 4, with 11 bases in between. The CDR3 DNA follows: TGCGCCAGCAGCCTGGACAGACTTAATGAAAAACTGTTTTTT. This translates into CASSLDRLNEKLFF. Full variable domain (missing parts from reference TRBV5-1 and TRBJ1-4): KAGVTQTPRYLIKTRGQQVTLSCSPISGHRSVSWYQQTPGQGLQFLFEYFSETQRNKGNFPGRFSGRQFSNSRSEMNVSTLELGDSALYLCASSLDRLNEKLFFGSGTQLSVL.

This chain connects TRBV19 to TRBJ2-7, with D unclear. The V gene lost 8 bases and the J gene lost 7 bases, with 6 bases spanning the gap. CDR1 is LNHDA, CDR2 SQIVND, per germline (reference sequence). The CDR3 is 9 residues long. The CDR3 nucleotides are TGTGCCAGTGGGCGAGAGCAGTACTTC. This gives the protein CASGREQYF. The full variable domain, completed using reference TRBV19 and TRBJ2-7, is DGGITQSPKYLFRKEGQNVTLSCEQNLNHDAMYWYRQDPGQGLRLIYYSQIVNDFQKGDIAEGYSVSREKKESFPLTVTSAQKNPTAFYLCASGREQYFGPGTRLTVT.

The table lists this clone with a few counts. This chain uses TRBV6-1 with TRBJ1-5; D gene ambiguous. V lost 6 bases, J lost 4 bases, and 10 bases lay in between. CDR3 length: 13 amino acids. Germline values: CDR1 MNHNS, CDR2 SASEGT. CDR3: CASSVHENQPQHF. CDR3 DNA: TGTGCCAGCAGCGTACACGAGAATCAGCCCCAGCATTTT.

The chain recombines TRBV14 with TRBJ2-1; 8 nucleotides align to TRBD2. The CDR3 runs to 15 residues. Looked up from germline, CDR1 is SGHDN and CDR2 is FVKESK. The ends lost 0 bases at V and 7 bases at J; junction bases unmatched: 5. The CDR3 sequence: CASSQDGGRKNEQFF. CDR3 sequence (DNA): TGTGCCAGCAGCCAAGATGGCGGGAGGAAGAATGAGCAGTTCTTC.

V and J are TRBV18 and TRBJ2-5, with 9 bases that match TRBD2. J lost 2 bases, V lost 3 bases, and 4 bases had no gene match. The CDR3 contains 15 residues. The germline gives CDR1 KGHSH, CDR2 LQKENI. The CDR3 region has the DNA TGTGCCAGCTCACCTTCGGGACTAGCACAAGAGACCCAGTACTTC. It specifies CASSPSGLAQETQYF.

The chain joins TRBV2 to TRBJ1-1; D is possibly TRBD1 (6 bases). V was trimmed by 5 bases and J by 5 bases, leaving 18 bases between them. Germline V gene data show CDR1 as SNHLY and CDR2 as FYNNEI. The CDR3 sequence is 15 residues long. The DNA of the CDR3 is TGTGCCAGCAGTCCCTCGGGTACAGGGAATACTGAAGCTTTCTTT. Its translation is CASSPSGTGNTEAFF.

The genes are TRBV19 and TRBJ2-3; 8 bases map to TRBD2. The V segment lost 8 bases and the J segment 2 bases; nucleotides outside the gene matches: 9. Germline V lookup: CDR1 LNHDA, CDR2 SQIVND (reference sequence). The CDR3 is 15 amino acids. The CDR3 DNA follows: TGTGCCAGTGCCTCCGGGACTAGGATCACAGATACGCAGTATTTT. It codes for CASASGTRITDTQYF.

J is TRBJ1-2 and V is TRBV15; D gene uncertain. This CDR3 has 17 residues. Between the trimmed V and J ends, which lost 0 bases and 6 bases, there was a span of 20 bases. CDR1 and CDR2 from the germline V gene are LNHNV and YYDKDF (reference sequence). This chain's CDR3 is CATSRDSAAPSRDGYTF. CDR3 nucleotides: TGTGCCACCAGCAGAGATTCGGCAGCTCCGTCCCGGGATGGCTACACCTTC.

This chain uses TRBV6-5 with TRBJ1-2; 9 bases align to TRBD1. The V and J ends lost 6 bases and 6 bases, in that order; junction bases with no gene match: 11. The length of the CDR3 is 15 residues. CDR1 and CDR2 from the germline V gene are MNHEY and SVGAGI. In DNA form, the CDR3 reads TGTGCCAGCAGCTTGAACACAGGGGGCGCAAATGGCTACACCTTC. It encodes CASSLNTGGANGYTF.

The rearrangement joins TRBV19 to TRBJ1-1; 11 bases map to TRBD1. CDR3 length: 13 amino acids. The germline V gene encodes CDR1 LNHDA and CDR2 SQIVND (reference sequence). After removal of 7 bases from V and 10 bases from J, the junction contained 8 bases not matched to a gene. CDR3 in amino acids: CASTGQGARGAFF. In DNA form, the CDR3 reads TGTGCCAGTACCGGACAGGGGGCGCGAGGAGCTTTCTTT.

The V and J genes are TRBV4-1 and TRBJ2-5, with D perhaps TRBD2 (5 bases). V lost 1 base, J lost 5 bases, and 11 bases lay in between. This CDR3 spans 14 amino acids. Germline-derived CDR1 and CDR2 are MGHRA and YSYEKL. This CDR3 reads CASSQASPGETQYF. The CDR3 DNA reads as TGCGCCAGCAGCCAAGCGTCCCCGGGGGAGACCCAGTACTTC.

This clone has a single count. Other DNA sequences of this sample code for an identical CDR3. The J gene is TRBJ1-2, the V gene TRBV28; D possibly corresponds to TRBD1 (6 bases). CDR3 length: 14 amino acids. Germline lookup yields CDR1 MDHEN and CDR2 SYDVKM. V gave up 3 bases and J gave up 8 bases, with 16 bases separating them. The CDR3 sequence: CASSFPGGAGGYTF. The CDR3 DNA sequence: TGTGCCAGCAGTTTTCCCGGGGGGGCGGGCGGCTACACCTTC.

This chain joins TRBV10-2 and TRBJ1-3; no firm D call. Trimming removed 9 bases from V and 2 bases from J, with 14 bases in between. Looked up from germline, CDR1 is WSHSY and CDR2 is SAAADI. This CDR3 region has 14 residues. The CDR3 DNA sequence: TGCGCCAGTGGGCCGTCGTCGGCTGGAAACACCATATATTTT. This encodes CASGPSSAGNTIYF.

Points on this clone: Different DNA sequences within this sample yield the same CDR3. The J gene is TRBJ2-7, the V gene TRBV28; D remains ambiguous. Looked up from germline, CDR1 is MDHEN and CDR2 is SYDVKM. Trimming stripped 4 bases from V and 3 bases from J, with 7 bases between. The CDR3 is made up of 12 amino acids. CDR3 DNA sequence: TGTGCCAGCAGTTCGACACTCTACGAGCAGTACTTC. It encodes CASSSTLYEQYF.

This chain uses TRBV4-1 with TRBJ2-6; 9 positions match TRBD1. The CDR3 spans 17 residues. Germline CDR1 reads MGHRA; CDR2 reads YSYEKL. The V gene end was trimmed by 1 base and the J gene end by 1 base; junction bases not matched to a gene: 2. The chain's CDR3 is CASSQGQGGSGANVLTF. CDR3 coding DNA: TGCGCCAGCAGCCAAGGACAGGGGGGGTCTGGGGCCAACGTCCTGACTTTC.

This clone was seen only once. The chain employs TRBV6-1 and TRBJ1-6; no clear D. V was shortened by 8 bases and J by 5 bases, with 13 bases between the two germline ends. This CDR3 is built from 14 residues. Germline-derived CDR1 and CDR2 are MNHNS and SASEGT. The CDR3 nucleotides are TGTGCCAGCGGAATGACAACCCATAATTCACCCCTCCACTTT. It codes for CASGMTTHNSPLHF.

This clone was picked up a small number of times. Other DNA sequences in the sample encode the same CDR3. The chain employs TRBV6-5 and TRBJ1-5; weak D call: TRBD1 (5 bases). CDR3 length equals 14 residues. Germline V gives CDR1 MNHEY, CDR2 SVGAGI. V lost 2 bases, J lost 2 bases, and 7 bases lay in between. The CDR3 sequence is CASSYRGGNQPQHF. In nucleotides, the CDR3 is TGTGCCAGCAGTTACAGAGGGGGCAATCAGCCCCAGCATTTT.

The chain uses TRBV7-9 and TRBJ2-2; D gene uncertain. CDR1 SEHNR and CDR2 FQNEAQ come from the germline V gene (reference sequence). The V gene lost 5 bases and the J gene lost 5 bases, with 9 bases spanning the gap. CDR3 size: 13 residues. CDR3 sequence (DNA): TGTGCCAGCAGCGCTAGACCAACCGGGGAGCTGTTTTTT. Encoded protein: CASSARPTGELFF. The full variable domain, in which reference TRBV7-9 and TRBJ2-2 provide the parts outside the CDR3, is DTGVSQNPRHKITKRGQNVTFRCDPISEHNRLYWYRQTLGQGPEFLTYFQNEAQLEKSRLLSDRFSAERPKGSFSTLEIQRTEQGDSAMYLCASSARPTGELFFGEGSRLTVL.

The chain recombines TRBV7-9 with TRBJ2-5; TRBD2 agrees at 9 bases. The CDR3 has 16 residues. The J segment lost 5 bases and the V segment lost 0 bases, leaving 7 bases of the junction unmatched. Germline V gives CDR1 SEHNR, CDR2 FQNEAQ (reference sequence). The CDR3 DNA reads TGTGCCAGCAGCTTAGCGTTCGCGGGGGGGTCGGAGACCCAGTACTTC. Its translation: CASSLAFAGGSETQYF.

The V gene is TRBV19, the J gene TRBJ1-3, with unresolved D. The germline CDR1 and CDR2 sequences are LNHDA and SQIVND (reference sequence). The CDR3 spans 14 residues. V lost 3 bases and J lost 4, with 10 bases in between. CDR3 sequence reads: CASSIPIIGNTIYF. The CDR3 nucleotides are TGTGCCAGTAGTATCCCCATAATCGGAAACACCATATATTTT.

On this clone: Other DNA sequences in the same sample also yield this CDR3. The V gene is TRBV6-5, the J gene TRBJ1-2, with 9 bases fitting TRBD1. Germline CDR1 MNHEY, CDR2 SVGAGI. The V gene end was trimmed by 4 bases and the J gene end by 4 bases; junction bases not matched to a gene: 4. The CDR3 contains 14 residues. The CDR3 nucleotides are TGTGCCAGCAGTTCCGGACAGGGGCTCTATGGCTACACCTTC. Translation gives CASSSGQGLYGYTF.